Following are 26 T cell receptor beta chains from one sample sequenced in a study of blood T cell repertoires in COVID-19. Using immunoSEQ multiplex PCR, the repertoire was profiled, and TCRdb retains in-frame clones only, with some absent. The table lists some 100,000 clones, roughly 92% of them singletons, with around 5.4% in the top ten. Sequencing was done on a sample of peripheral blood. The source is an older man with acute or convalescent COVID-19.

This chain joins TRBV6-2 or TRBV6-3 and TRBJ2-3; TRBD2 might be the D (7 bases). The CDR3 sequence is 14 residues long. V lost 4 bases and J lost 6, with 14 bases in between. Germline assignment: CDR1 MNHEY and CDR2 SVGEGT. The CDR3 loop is CASSWTSGGDTQYF. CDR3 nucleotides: TGTGCCAGCAGTTGGACTAGTGGGGGCGATACGCAGTATTTT.

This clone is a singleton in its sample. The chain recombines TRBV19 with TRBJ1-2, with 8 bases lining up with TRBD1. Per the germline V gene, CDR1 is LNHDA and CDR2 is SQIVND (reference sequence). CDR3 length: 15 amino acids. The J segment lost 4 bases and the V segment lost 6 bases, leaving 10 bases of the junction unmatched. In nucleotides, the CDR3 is TGTGCCAGTAGCGCGGGACAGGCAAAACTCTATGGCTACACCTTC. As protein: CASSAGQAKLYGYTF.

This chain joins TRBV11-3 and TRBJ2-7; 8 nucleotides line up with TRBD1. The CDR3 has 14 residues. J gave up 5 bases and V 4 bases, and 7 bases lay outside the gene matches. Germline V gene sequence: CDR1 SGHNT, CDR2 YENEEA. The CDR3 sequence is CASSSMDRENEQYF. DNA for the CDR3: TGTGCCAGCAGCTCTATGGACAGGGAGAACGAGCAGTACTTC.

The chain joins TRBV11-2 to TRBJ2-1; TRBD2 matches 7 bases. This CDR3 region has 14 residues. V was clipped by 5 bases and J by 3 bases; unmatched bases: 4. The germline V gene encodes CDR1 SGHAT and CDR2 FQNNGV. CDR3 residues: CASSRERDYNEQFF. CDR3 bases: TGTGCCAGCAGCCGCGAGCGGGACTACAATGAGCAGTTCTTC. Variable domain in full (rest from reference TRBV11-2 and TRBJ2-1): EAGVAQSPRYKIIEKRQSVAFWCNPISGHATLYWYQQILGQGPKLLIQFQNNGVVDDSQLPKDRFSAERLKGVDSTLKIQPAKLEDSAVYLCASSRERDYNEQFFGPGTRLTVL.

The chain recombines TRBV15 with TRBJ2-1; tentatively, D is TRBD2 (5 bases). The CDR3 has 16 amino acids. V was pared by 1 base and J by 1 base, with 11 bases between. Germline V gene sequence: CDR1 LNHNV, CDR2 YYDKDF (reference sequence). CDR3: CATSRGPGKSYNEQFF. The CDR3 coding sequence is TGTGCCACCAGCAGAGGACCCGGGAAATCCTACAATGAGCAGTTCTTC.

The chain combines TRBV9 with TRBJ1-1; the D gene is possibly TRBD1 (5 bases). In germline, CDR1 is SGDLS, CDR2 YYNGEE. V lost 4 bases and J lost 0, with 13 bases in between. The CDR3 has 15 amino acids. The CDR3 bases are TGTGCCAGCAGCTCTCGGGGGTCCCTGAACACTGAAGCTTTCTTT. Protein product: CASSSRGSLNTEAFF.

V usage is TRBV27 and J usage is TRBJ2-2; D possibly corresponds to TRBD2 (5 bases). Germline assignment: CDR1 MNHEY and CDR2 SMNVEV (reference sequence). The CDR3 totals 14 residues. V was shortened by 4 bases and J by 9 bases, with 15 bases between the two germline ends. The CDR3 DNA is TGTGCCAGCAGTTCCGGCCGGGAAGGCCGGGAGCTGTTTTTT. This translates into CASSSGREGRELFF.

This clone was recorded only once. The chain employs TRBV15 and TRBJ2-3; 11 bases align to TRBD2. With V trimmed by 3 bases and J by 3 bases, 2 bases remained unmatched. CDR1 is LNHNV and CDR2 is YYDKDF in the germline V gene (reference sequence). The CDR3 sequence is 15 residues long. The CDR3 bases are TGTGCCACCAGCAGTACTAGCGGGGGTACAGATACGCAGTATTTT. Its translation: CATSSTSGGTDTQYF.

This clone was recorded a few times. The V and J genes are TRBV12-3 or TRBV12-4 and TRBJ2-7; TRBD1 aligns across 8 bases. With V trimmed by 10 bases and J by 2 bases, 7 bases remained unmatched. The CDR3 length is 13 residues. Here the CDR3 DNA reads TGTGCCACCCGAACGACAGGGGCCTACGAGCAGTACTTC. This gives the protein CATRTTGAYEQYF.

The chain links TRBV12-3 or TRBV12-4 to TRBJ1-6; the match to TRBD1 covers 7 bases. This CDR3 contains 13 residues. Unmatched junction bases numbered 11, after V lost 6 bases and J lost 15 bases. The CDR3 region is CASSTTGEKVLHF. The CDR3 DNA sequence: TGTGCCAGCAGCACAACAGGGGAGAAAGTCCTCCACTTT.

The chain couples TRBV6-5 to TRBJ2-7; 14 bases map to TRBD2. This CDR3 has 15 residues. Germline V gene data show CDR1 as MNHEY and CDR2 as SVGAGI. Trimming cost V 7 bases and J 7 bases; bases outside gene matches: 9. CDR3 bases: TGTGCCAGCACTCAGACTAGCGGGAGGGCCAGAGAGCAGTACTTC. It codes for CASTQTSGRAREQYF.

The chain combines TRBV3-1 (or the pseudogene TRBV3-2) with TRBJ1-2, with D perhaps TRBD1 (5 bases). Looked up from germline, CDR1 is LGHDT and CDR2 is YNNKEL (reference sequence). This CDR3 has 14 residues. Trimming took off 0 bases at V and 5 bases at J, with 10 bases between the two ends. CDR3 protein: CASSQEWGSYGYTF. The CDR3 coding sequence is TGTGCCAGCAGCCAAGAATGGGGCAGTTATGGCTACACCTTC.

For the CDR3, the DNA is TGTGCCATCAGGGCGGGGGGGGTAGATACGCAGTATTTT. This gives the protein CAIRAGGVDTQYF. The V call is TRBV10-3, the J call TRBJ2-3; 9 bases are shared with TRBD2. V lost 6 bases, J lost 5 bases, and 3 bases stayed unmatched. The germline CDR1 and CDR2 sequences are ENHRY and SYGVKD. The length of the CDR3 is 13 residues.

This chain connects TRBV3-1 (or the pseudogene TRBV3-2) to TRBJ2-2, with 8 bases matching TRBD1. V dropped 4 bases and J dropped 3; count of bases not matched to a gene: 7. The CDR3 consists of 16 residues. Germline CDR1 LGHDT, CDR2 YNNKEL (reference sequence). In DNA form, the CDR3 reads TGTGCCAGCAGCCGCCACAGGGGGTTGGACACCGGGGAGCTGTTTTTT. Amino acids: CASSRHRGLDTGELFF.

The CDR3 nucleotides read TGTGCCAGCAGACCACTAGCGGAGGGGGGTGAGCAGTTCTTC. Translation: CASRPLAEGGEQFF. The chain recombines TRBV6-4 with TRBJ2-1, with TRBD2 matching 8 bases. The germline V gene has CDR1 MRHNA and CDR2 SNTAGT. This CDR3 is built from 14 residues. With 6 bases clipped from V and 9 bases from J, the junction kept 10 bases outside the gene matches.

In DNA, the CDR3 is TGTGCCAGCATCGAGTCCACTACATACACCGGGGAGCTGTTTTTT. This codes for CASIESTTYTGELFF. This chain joins TRBV28 and TRBJ2-2; no clear D. CDR1 and CDR2 from the germline V gene are MDHEN and SYDVKM. The germline V and J ends were trimmed by 7 bases and 3 bases, with 15 bases remaining between them. The length of the CDR3 is 15 residues.

The CDR3 DNA follows: TGTGCCAGCTCACCAACAGGGGGGGATGAAAAACTGTTTTTT. Its translation: CASSPTGGDEKLFF. The V gene is TRBV18, the J gene TRBJ1-4; the match to TRBD1 covers 8 bases. Germline V lookup: CDR1 KGHSH, CDR2 LQKENI. J gave up 6 bases and V 2 bases, and 2 bases lay outside the gene matches. The CDR3 has 14 amino acids.

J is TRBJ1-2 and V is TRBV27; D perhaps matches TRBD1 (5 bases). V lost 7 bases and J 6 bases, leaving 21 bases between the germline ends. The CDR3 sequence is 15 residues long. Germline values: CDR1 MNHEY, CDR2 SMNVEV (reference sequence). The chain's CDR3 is CASTAGLGLPDGYTF. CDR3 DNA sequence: TGTGCCAGCACTGCGGGATTGGGGCTACCGGATGGCTACACCTTC.

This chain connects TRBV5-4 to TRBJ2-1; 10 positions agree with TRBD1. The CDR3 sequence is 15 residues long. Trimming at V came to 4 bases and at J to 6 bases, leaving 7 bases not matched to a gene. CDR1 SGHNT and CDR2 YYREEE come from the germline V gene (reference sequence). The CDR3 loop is CASSDGQGGGNEQFF. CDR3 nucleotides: TGTGCCAGCAGCGACGGACAGGGGGGAGGCAATGAGCAGTTCTTC. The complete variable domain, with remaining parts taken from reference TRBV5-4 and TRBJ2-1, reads ETGVTQSPTHLIKTRGQQVTLRCSSQSGHNTVSWYQQALGQGPQFIFQYYREEENGRGNFPPRFSGLQFPNYSSELNVNALELDDSALYLCASSDGQGGGNEQFFGPGTRLTVL.

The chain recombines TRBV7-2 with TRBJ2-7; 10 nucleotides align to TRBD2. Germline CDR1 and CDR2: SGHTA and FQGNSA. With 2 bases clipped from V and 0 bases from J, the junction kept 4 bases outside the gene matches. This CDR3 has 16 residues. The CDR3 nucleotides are TGTGCCAGCAGCTTAACCGGGACTAGCGTCTCCTACGAGCAGTACTTC. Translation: CASSLTGTSVSYEQYF. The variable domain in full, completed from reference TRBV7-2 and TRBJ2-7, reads GAGVSQSPSNKVTEKGKDVELRCDPISGHTALYWYRQSLGQGLEFLIYFQGNSAPDKSGLPSDRFSAERTGGSVSTLTIQRTQQEDSAVYLCASSLTGTSVSYEQYFGPGTRLTVT.

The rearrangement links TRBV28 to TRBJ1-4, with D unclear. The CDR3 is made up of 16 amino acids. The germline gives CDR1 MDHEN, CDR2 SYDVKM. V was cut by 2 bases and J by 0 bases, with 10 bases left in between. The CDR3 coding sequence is TGTGCCAGCAGTTTACCGAGGAGCGCAACTAATGAAAAACTGTTTTTT. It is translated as CASSLPRSATNEKLFF.

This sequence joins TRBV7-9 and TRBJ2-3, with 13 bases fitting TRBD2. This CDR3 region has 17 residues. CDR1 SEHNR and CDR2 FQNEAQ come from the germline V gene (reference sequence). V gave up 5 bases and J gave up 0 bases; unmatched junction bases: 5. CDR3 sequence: CASSQGLAGPSTDTQYF. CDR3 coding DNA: TGTGCCAGCAGCCAGGGACTAGCGGGGCCTAGCACAGATACGCAGTATTTT. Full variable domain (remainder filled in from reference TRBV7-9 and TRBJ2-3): DTGVSQNPRHKITKRGQNVTFRCDPISEHNRLYWYRQTLGQGPEFLTYFQNEAQLEKSRLLSDRFSAERPKGSFSTLEIQRTEQGDSAMYLCASSQGLAGPSTDTQYFGPGTRLTVL.

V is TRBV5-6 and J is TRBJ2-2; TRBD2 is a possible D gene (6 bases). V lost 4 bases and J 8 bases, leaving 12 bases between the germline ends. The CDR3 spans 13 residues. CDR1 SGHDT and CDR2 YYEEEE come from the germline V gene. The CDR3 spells CASSHGTLGELFF. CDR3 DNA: TGTGCCAGCAGCCACGGGACTTTGGGGGAGCTGTTTTTT. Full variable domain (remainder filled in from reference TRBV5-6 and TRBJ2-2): DAGVTQSPTHLIKTRGQQVTLRCSPKSGHDTVSWYQQALGQGPQFIFQYYEEEERQRGNFPDRFSGHQFPNYSSELNVNALLLGDSALYLCASSHGTLGELFFGEGSRLTVL.

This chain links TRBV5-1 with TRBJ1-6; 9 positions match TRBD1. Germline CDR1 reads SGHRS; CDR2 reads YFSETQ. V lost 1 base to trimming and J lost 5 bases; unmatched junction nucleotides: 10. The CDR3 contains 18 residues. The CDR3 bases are TGCGCCAGCAGCTTGTCTCCGGACAGGGGAGGTAATAATTCACCCCTCCACTTT. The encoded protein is CASSLSPDRGGNNSPLHF.

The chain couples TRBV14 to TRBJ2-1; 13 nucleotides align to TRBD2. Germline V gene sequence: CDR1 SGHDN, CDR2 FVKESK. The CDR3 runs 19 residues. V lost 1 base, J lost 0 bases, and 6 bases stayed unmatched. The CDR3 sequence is CASSQGTSGGIYSYNEQFF. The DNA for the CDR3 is TGTGCCAGCAGCCAAGGGACTAGCGGGGGTATTTACTCCTACAATGAGCAGTTCTTC.

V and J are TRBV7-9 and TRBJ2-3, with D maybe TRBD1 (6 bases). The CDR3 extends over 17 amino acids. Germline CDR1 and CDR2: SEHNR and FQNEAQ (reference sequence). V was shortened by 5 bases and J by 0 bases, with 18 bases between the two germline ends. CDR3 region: CASSLRPGTPSTDTQYF. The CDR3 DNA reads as TGTGCCAGCAGCCTCCGACCTGGGACACCTAGCACAGATACGCAGTATTTT.